This TCR beta chain stems from a study of blood T cell repertoires in COVID-19. Study-wide background: Sites in the United States, Italy and Spain provided acute and convalescent COVID-19 samples. Sources were T cells, B-cell-depleted T cells, or PBMCs; the material itself was cDNA or gDNA.

As originally analysed: Reference gene primer amplification gave estimated nucleated cell counts. The repertoire was sequenced with immunoSEQ multiplex PCR; TCRdb's copy has only in-frame clones and lacks some. V and J calls and clone size are as listed in that table; D and trimming were resolved from the DNA. The sample has about 150,000 clones, 70% to 85% seen once. V lost 6 bases, J lost 11 bases, and 17 bases lay in between. Germline assignment: CDR1 LNHDA and CDR2 SQIVND (reference sequence). This CDR3 comprises 13 residues. The genes are TRBV19 and TRBJ1-5; D uncertain. The receptor's source is a woman aged 45 to 65 with acute or convalescent COVID-19. The specimen was peripheral blood. CDR3 coding DNA: TGTGCCAGTAGGGTCGGGAGGGAATGGACCCAGCATTTT. It yields the protein CASRVGREWTQHF.